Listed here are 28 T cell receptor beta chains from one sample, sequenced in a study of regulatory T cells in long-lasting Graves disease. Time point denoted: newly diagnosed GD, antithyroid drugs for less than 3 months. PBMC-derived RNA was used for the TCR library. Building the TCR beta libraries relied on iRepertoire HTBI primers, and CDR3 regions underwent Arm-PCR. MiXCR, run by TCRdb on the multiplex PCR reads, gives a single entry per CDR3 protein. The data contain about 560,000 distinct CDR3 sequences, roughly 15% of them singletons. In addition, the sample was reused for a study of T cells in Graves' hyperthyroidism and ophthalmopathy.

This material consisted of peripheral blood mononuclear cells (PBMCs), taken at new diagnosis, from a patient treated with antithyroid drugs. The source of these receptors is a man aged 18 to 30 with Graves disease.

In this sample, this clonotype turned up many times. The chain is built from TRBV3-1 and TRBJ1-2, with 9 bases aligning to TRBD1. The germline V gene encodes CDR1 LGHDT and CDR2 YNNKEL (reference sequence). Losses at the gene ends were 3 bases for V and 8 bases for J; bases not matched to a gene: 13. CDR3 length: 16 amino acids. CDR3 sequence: CASSHGGTGRFGGYTF. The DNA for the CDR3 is TGTGCCAGCAGCCACGGCGGGACAGGGCGTTTCGGGGGCTACACCTTC. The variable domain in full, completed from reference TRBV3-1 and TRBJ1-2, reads DTAVSQTPKYLVTQMGNDKSIKCEQNLGHDTMYWYKQDSKKFLKIMFSYNNKELIINETVPNRFSPKSPDKAHLNLHINSLELGDSAVYFCASSHGGTGRFGGYTFGSGTRLTVV.

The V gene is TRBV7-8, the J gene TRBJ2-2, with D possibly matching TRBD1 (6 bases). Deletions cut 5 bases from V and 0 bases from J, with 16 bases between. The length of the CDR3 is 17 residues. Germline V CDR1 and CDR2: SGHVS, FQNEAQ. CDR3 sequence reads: CASSLRPTGPNTGELFF. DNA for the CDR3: TGTGCCAGCAGCCTTCGGCCTACAGGGCCGAACACCGGGGAGCTGTTTTTT.

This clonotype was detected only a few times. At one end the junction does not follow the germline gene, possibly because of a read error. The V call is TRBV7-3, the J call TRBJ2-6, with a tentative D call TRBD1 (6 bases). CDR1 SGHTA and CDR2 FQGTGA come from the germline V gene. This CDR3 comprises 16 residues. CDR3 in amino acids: CASRQGVLSGTNVLTF. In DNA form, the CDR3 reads TGTGCCAGCAGACAGGGAGTCCTCTCTGGGACCAACGTCCTGACTTTC.

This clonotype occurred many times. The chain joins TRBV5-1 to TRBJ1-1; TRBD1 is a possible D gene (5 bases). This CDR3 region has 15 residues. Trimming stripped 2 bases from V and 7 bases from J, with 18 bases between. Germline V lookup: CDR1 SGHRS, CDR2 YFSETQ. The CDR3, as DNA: TGCGCCAGCAGCTTAGCAGCCACGGGGGGGGTTGAAGCTTTCTTT. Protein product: CASSLAATGGVEAFF.

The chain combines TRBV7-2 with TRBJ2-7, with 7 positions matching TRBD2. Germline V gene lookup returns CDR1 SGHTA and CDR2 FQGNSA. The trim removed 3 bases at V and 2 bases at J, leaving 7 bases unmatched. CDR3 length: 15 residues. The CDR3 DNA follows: TGTGCCAGCAGCTTGGGCGGGGGACCGGCCTACGAGCAGTACTTC. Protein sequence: CASSLGGGPAYEQYF. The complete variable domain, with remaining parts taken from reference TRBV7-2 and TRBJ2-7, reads GAGVSQSPSNKVTEKGKDVELRCDPISGHTALYWYRQSLGQGLEFLIYFQGNSAPDKSGLPSDRFSAERTGGSVSTLTIQRTQQEDSAVYLCASSLGGGPAYEQYFGPGTRLTVT.

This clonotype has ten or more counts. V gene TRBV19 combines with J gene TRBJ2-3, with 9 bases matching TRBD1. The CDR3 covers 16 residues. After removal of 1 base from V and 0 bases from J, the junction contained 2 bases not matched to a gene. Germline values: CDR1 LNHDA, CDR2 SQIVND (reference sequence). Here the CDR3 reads CASSIVGTGSTDTQYF. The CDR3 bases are TGTGCCAGTAGTATAGTCGGGACAGGGAGCACAGATACGCAGTATTTT.

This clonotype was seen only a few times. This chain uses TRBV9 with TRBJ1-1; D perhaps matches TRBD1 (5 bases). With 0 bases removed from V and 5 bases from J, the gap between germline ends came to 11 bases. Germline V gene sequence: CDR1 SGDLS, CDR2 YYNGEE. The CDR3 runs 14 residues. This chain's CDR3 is CASSVGQGYTEAFF. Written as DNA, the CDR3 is TGTGCCAGCAGCGTAGGCCAGGGTTATACTGAAGCTTTCTTT.

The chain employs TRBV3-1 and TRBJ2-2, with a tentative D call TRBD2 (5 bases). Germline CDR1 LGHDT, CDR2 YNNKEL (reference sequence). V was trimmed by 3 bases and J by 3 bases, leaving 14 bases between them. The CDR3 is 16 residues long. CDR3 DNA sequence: TGTGCCAGCAGCCACGTGGCAGGAGGAGACACCGGGGAGCTGTTTTTT. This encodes CASSHVAGGDTGELFF. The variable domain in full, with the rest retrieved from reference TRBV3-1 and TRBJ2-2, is DTAVSQTPKYLVTQMGNDKSIKCEQNLGHDTMYWYKQDSKKFLKIMFSYNNKELIINETVPNRFSPKSPDKAHLNLHINSLELGDSAVYFCASSHVAGGDTGELFFGEGSRLTVL.

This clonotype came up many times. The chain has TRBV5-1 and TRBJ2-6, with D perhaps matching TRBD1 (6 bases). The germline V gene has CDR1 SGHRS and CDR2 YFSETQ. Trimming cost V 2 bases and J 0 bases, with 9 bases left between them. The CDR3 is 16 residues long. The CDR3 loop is CASSFQQGSGANVLTF. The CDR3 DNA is TGCGCCAGCAGCTTCCAACAGGGCTCTGGGGCCAACGTCCTGACTTTC.

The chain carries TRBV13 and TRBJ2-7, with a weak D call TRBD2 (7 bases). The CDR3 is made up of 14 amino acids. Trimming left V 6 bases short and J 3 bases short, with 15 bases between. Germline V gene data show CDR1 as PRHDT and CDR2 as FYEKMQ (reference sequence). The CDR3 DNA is TGTGCCAGCAGATTAAGGGGGAGGGGCTACGAGCAGTACTTC. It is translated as CASRLRGRGYEQYF.

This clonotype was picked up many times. CDR3: CASSPQKEQYF. The CDR3 region has the DNA TGTGCCAGCTCACCACAAAAGGAGCAGTACTTC. The chain combines TRBV18 with TRBJ2-7, with D unclear. The V gene lost 1 base and the J gene lost 7 bases, with 5 bases spanning the gap. Germline V gene lookup returns CDR1 KGHSH and CDR2 LQKENI. The CDR3 extends over 11 amino acids.

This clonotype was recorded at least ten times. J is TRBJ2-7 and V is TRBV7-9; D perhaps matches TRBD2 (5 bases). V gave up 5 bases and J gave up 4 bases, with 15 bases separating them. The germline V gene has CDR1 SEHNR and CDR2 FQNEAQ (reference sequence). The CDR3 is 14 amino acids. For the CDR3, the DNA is TGTGCCAGCAGCGAAGAACGGACTTCATACGAGCAGTACTTC. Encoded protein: CASSEERTSYEQYF.

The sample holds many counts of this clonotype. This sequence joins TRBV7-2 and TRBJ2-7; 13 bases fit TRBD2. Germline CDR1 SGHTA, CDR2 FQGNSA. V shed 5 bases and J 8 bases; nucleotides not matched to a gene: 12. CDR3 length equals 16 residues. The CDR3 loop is CASSPSPGLAGEKQYF. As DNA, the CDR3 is TGTGCCAGCAGCCCTAGCCCTGGACTAGCGGGAGAAAAGCAGTACTTC.

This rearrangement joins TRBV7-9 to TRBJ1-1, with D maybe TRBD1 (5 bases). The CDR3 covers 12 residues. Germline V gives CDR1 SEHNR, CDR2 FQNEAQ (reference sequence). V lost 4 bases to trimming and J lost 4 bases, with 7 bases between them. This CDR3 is CASSSGTTEAFF. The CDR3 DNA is TGTGCCAGCAGCTCGGGGACCACTGAAGCTTTCTTT.

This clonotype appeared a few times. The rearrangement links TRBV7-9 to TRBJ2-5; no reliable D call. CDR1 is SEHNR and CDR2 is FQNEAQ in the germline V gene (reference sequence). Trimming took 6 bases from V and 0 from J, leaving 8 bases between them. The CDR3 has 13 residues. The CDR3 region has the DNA TGTGCCAGCAGTTATATGTACCAAGAGACCCAGTACTTC. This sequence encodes CASSYMYQETQYF.

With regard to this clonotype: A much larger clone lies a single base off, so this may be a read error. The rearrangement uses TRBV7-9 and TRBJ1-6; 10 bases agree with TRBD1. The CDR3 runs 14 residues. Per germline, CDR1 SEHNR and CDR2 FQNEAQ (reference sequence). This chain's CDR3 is CVSSRDRGPSPLHF. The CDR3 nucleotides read TGTGTCAGCAGCCGGGACAGGGGACCCTCACCCCTCCACTTT.

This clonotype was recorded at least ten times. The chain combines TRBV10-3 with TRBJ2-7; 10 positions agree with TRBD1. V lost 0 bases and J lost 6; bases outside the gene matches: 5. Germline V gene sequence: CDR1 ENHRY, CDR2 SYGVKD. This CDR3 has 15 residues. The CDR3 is CAISESGQGVGEQYF. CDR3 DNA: TGTGCCATCAGTGAGTCCGGACAGGGGGTGGGCGAGCAGTACTTC.

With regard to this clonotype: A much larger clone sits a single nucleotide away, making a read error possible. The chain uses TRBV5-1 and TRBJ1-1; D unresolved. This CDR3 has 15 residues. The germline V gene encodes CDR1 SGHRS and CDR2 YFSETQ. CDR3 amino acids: CASSLGGYTNTEAFF. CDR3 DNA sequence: TGTGCCAGCAGCTTAGGCGGTTACACGAACACTGAAGCTTTCTTT. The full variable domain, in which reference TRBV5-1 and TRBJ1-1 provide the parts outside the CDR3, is KAGVTQTPRYLIKTRGQQVTLSCSPISGHRSVSWYQQTPGQGLQFLFEYFSETQRNKGNFPGRFSGRQFSNSRSEMNVSTLELGDSALYLCASSLGGYTNTEAFFGQGTRLTVV.

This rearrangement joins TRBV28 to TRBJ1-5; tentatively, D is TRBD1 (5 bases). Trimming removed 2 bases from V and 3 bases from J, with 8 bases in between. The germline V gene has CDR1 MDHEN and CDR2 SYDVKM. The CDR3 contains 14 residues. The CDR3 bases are TGTGCCAGCAGTTTAGACAGCTACAATCAGCCCCAGCATTTT. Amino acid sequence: CASSLDSYNQPQHF.

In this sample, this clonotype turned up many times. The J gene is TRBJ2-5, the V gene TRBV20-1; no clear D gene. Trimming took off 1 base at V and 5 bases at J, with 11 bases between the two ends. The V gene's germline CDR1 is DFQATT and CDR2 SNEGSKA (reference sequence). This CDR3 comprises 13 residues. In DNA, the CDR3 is TGCAGTGCTAGAGCTAAGAGTGGTGAGACCCAGTACTTC. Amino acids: CSARAKSGETQYF.

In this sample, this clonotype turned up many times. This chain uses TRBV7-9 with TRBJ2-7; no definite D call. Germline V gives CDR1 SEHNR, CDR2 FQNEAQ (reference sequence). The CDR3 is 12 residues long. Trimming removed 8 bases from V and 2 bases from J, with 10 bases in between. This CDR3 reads CASESQTYEQYF. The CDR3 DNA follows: TGTGCCAGCGAAAGTCAAACCTACGAGCAGTACTTC.

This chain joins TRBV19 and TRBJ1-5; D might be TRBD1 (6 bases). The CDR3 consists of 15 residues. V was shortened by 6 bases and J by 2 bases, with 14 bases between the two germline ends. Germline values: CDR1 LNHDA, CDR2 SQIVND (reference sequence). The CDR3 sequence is CASSLTGIGNQPQHF. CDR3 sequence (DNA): TGTGCCAGTAGCCTCACAGGGATAGGCAATCAGCCCCAGCATTTT.

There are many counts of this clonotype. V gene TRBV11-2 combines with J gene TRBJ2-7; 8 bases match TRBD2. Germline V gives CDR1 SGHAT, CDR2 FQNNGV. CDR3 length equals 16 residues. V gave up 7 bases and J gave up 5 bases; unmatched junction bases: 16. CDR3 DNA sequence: TGTGCCAGCACCCACCTTCGTAGCGGGATAAAAAACGAGCAGTACTTC. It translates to CASTHLRSGIKNEQYF.

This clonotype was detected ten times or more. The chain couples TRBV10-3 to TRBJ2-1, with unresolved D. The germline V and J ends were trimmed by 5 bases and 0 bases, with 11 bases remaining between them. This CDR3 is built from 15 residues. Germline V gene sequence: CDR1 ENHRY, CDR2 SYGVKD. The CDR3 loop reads CAISSLTTSYNEQFF. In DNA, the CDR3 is TGTGCCATCAGTTCCCTAACTACCTCCTACAATGAGCAGTTCTTC.

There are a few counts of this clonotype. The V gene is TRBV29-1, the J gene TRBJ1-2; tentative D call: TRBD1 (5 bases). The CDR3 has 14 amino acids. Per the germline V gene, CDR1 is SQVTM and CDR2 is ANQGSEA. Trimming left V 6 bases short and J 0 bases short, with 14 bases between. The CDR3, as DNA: TGCAGCGTGGGACCAGAGCCCCCTAACTATGGCTACACCTTC. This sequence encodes CSVGPEPPNYGYTF.

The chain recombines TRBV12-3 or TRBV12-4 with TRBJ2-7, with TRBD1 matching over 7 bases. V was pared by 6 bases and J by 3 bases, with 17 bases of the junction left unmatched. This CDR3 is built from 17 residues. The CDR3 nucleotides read TGTGCCAGCAGCTCCAACACGGGACAGCCGAGCTTCTACGAGCAGTACTTC. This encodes CASSSNTGQPSFYEQYF.

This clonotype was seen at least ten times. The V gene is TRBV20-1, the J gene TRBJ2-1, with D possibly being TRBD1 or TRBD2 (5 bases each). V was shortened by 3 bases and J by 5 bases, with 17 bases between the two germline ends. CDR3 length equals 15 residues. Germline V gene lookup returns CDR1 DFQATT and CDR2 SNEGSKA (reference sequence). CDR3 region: CSASTPGRGNNEQFF. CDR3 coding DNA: TGCAGTGCTAGCACCCCGGGACGGGGTAACAATGAGCAGTTCTTC.

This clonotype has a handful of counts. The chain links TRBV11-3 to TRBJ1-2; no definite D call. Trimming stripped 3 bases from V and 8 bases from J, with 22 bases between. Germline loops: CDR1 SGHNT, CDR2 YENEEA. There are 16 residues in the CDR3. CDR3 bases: TGTGCCAGCAGCTTCCGCGGGTCGCATGCTTCAATAGGCTACACCTTC. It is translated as CASSFRGSHASIGYTF.